These T cell receptor beta chains were read from a single sample in a study of regulatory T cells in long-lasting Graves disease. TCRdb passed the multiplex PCR reads through MiXCR, listing each CDR3 protein once. Here the sample spans fewer than 400,000 distinct CDR3 sequences, under 20% being singletons. The sequenced sample was peripheral blood mononuclear cells (PBMCs), obtained at new diagnosis, from a patient treated with antithyroid drugs. All receptors derive from a female donor with Graves disease. CDR3s include the opening cysteine and the closing phenylalanine or tryptophan. The D gene is left open where the match is weak. Not every row has a clone size; where given, it reads once, few, many or a size class.

clone_size d_call j_call v_call cdr3_aa cdr3_nt
many TRBD1 TRBJ2-7 TRBV6-1 CASSPTGSGEQYF TGTGCCAGCAGTCCGACAGGGTCGGGGGAGCAGTACTTC
many . TRBJ1-1 TRBV29-1 CSVGGEPNTEAFF TGCAGCGTTGGTGGGGAACCGAACACTGAAGCTTTCTTT
many . TRBJ1-4 TRBV6-1 CASRFATNEKLFF TGTGCCAGCAGATTCGCAACTAATGAAAAACTGTTTTTT
many . TRBJ2-4 TRBV12-3/TRBV12-4 CASSLALNSHGRNIQYF TGTGCCAGCAGTTTAGCGCTAAACAGCCACGGGAGAAACATTCAGTACTTC
few . TRBJ2-2 TRBV19 CATSPTGGELFF TGTGCCACTTCCCCGACGGGGGGGGAGCTGTTTTTT
many . TRBJ2-5 TRBV7-9 CASSLAPGETQYF TGTGCCAGCAGCTTAGCGCCAGGAGAGACCCAGTACTTC
many . TRBJ1-1 TRBV6-2/TRBV6-3 CASSWAGAFF TGTGCCAGCAGTTGGGCGGGAGCTTTCTTT
many . TRBJ2-7 TRBV11-1 CASSLAEGDSSYEQYF TGTGCCAGCAGCTTAGCGGAGGGAGACTCGTCCTACGAGCAGTACTTC
many . TRBJ2-3 TRBV6-5 CASSYLGFSGDHTDTQYF TGTGCCAGCAGTTACCTCGGGTTCAGCGGAGACCACACAGATACGCAGTATTTT
many . TRBJ2-5 TRBV4-1 CASSQLPTGPSETQYF TGCGCCAGCAGCCAACTTCCCACAGGGCCATCGGAGACCCAGTACTTC
many . TRBJ2-2 TRBV5-1 CASSLEEEEELFF TGCGCCAGCAGCTTGGAAGAGGAGGAGGAGCTGTTTTTT
. TRBD1 TRBJ2-7 TRBV12-3/TRBV12-4 CASSYEARGRLYYEQYF TGTGCCAGCAGCTACGAGGCCAGGGGGCGACTATACTACGAGCAGTACTTC
. . TRBJ2-7 TRBV4-2 CASSQERLGYEQYF TGTGCCAGCAGCCAAGAACGACTGGGCTACGAGCAGTACTTC
many . TRBJ1-2 TRBV6-1 CATSGAEKDSPYGYTF TGTGCCACCTCGGGAGCCGAAAAAGACTCTCCATATGGCTACACCTTC
many TRBD1 TRBJ1-2 TRBV6-5 CASSYPGTAGGYTF TGTGCCAGCAGTTACCCCGGGACAGCCGGTGGCTACACCTTC
few . TRBJ2-7 TRBV5-1 CASRSPSRSIYEQYF TGCGCCAGCAGATCGCCCTCACGCTCAATCTACGAGCAGTACTTC
. TRBD1 TRBJ2-1 TRBV5-1 CASSLDGQGIYNEQFF TGCGCCAGCAGCTTGGATGGACAGGGGATTTACAATGAGCAGTTCTTC
. TRBD2 TRBJ2-7 TRBV2 CASTPGTSAPYEQYF TGTGCCAGCACCCCGGGGACTAGCGCACCCTACGAGCAGTACTTC
many . TRBJ2-5 TRBV6-1 CASSADRYQETQYF TGTGCCAGCAGTGCGGACAGATACCAAGAGACCCAGTACTTC
few TRBD2 TRBJ2-1 TRBV20-1 CSARDGAGGPRGGEQFF TGCAGTGCTAGAGATGGAGCGGGAGGGCCCCGGGGGGGTGAGCAGTTCTTC
many . TRBJ2-1 TRBV10-3 CAISPTQSEQFF TGTGCCATCAGTCCGACACAGAGTGAGCAGTTCTTC
. TRBD1 TRBJ1-2 TRBV5-1 CASSLGVGTGVYGYTF TGCGCCAGCAGCTTGGGGGTCGGGACAGGGGTCTATGGCTACACCTTC
many . TRBJ2-4 TRBV12-3/TRBV12-4 CASSFWSTKNIQYF TGTGCCAGCAGTTTCTGGAGTACCAAAAACATTCAGTACTTC
many TRBD2 TRBJ2-3 TRBV10-3 CAISESTSSGRAKYTDTQYF TGTGCCATCAGTGAGTCGACATCGAGCGGGAGGGCCAAGTATACAGATACGCAGTATTTT
many TRBD1 TRBJ2-7 TRBV27 CASSSRTGSYEQYF TGTGCCAGCAGTTCCCGGACAGGGTCCTACGAGCAGTACTTC
. TRBD2 TRBJ2-5 TRBV27 CASSTRTSGETQYF TGTGCCAGCAGTACCCGGACTAGCGGTGAGACCCAGTACTTC
few TRBD2 TRBJ2-7 TRBV11-3 CASSTSSGRMVEQYF TGTGCCAGCAGCACCTCTAGCGGGAGGATGGTCGAGCAGTACTTC
. TRBD2 TRBJ2-7 TRBV3-1 CANSQAGLEAYEQYF TGTGCCAACAGCCAAGCGGGATTAGAGGCCTACGAGCAGTACTTC
many . TRBJ2-5 TRBV24-1 CATSAPGSQETQYF TGTGCCACCAGTGCACCAGGGAGCCAAGAGACCCAGTACTTC
many . TRBJ2-7 TRBV27 CASGGTARVYEQYF TGTGCCAGCGGAGGGACCGCTCGAGTCTACGAGCAGTACTTC
few . TRBJ1-2 TRBV3-1 CASSHSGSLTPGLF TGTGCCAGCAGCCACTCCGGATCGTTAACTCCTGGCCTTTTC
. . TRBJ1-5 TRBV30 CAWSRGGQPQHF TGTGCCTGGAGTAGGGGTGGTCAGCCCCAGCATTTT
once . TRBJ1-1 TRBV30 CAWSLNLSEAFF TGTGCCTGGAGTCTGAATCTCTCTGAAGCTTTCTTT
many . TRBJ1-1 TRBV30 CAWTLGWRGTEAFF TGTGCCTGGACGCTCGGATGGCGAGGCACTGAAGCTTTCTTT
many TRBD1 TRBJ2-7 TRBV5-1 CASSSPAGTGSDEQYF TGTGCCAGCAGCTCACCCGCCGGGACAGGGAGCGACGAGCAGTACTTC
few . TRBJ2-2 TRBV2 CASSEQGETGELFF TGTGCCAGCAGTGAACAGGGAGAGACCGGGGAGCTGTTTTTT
many . TRBJ1-5 TRBV3-1 CASSQGKGNQPQHF TGTGCCAGCAGCCAGGGGAAGGGCAATCAGCCCCAGCATTTT
. . TRBJ2-2 TRBV5-5 CASSLSRDRPNTGELFF TGTGCCAGCAGCTTGAGCAGGGACCGACCAAACACCGGGGAGCTGTTTTTT
many . TRBJ2-1 TRBV6-1 CARENEQFF TGTGCCCGAGAGAATGAGCAGTTCTTC
many . TRBJ1-1 TRBV11-1 CASSFAGRGPRHQNTEAFF TGTGCCAGCAGCTTCGCAGGGCGGGGACCCCGTCACCAGAACACTGAAGCTTTCTTT
. TRBD2 TRBJ2-3 TRBV11-2 CASSRGLAGVSISDTQYF TGTGCCAGCAGCCGCGGACTAGCGGGAGTTAGTATCTCAGATACGCAGTATTTT
few TRBD1 TRBJ1-3 TRBV7-9 CASSLGQGAYGNTIYF TGTGCCAGCAGCTTAGGACAGGGGGCTTATGGAAACACCATATATTTT
many TRBD1 TRBJ2-7 TRBV15 CATDRELYEQYF TGTGCCACAGACAGGGAATTATACGAGCAGTACTTC
. TRBD2 TRBJ2-1 TRBV19 CASSRETSGRQFF TGTGCCAGTAGTAGGGAGACTAGCGGGAGGCAGTTCTTC
many . TRBJ2-5 TRBV19 CASTTRKGTQYF TGTGCCAGTACCACACGGAAGGGGACCCAGTACTTC
few TRBD1 TRBJ2-7 TRBV18 CASAGGTVYEQYF TGTGCCAGCGCAGGGGGCACAGTCTACGAGCAGTACTTC
few . TRBJ2-7 TRBV27 CASSSGQRARDEQYF TGTGCCAGCAGTTCCGGACAGCGGGCCCGGGACGAGCAGTACTTC
many . TRBJ2-7 TRBV6-1 CASSDLSYEQYF TGTGCCAGCAGTGACTTATCCTACGAGCAGTACTTC
. . TRBJ1-1 TRBV2 CASSPLGGNTEAFF TGTGCCAGCAGCCCCCTCGGGGGGAACACTGAAGCTTTCTTT
many TRBD1 TRBJ1-2 TRBV18 CASSPPGQKGYDGYTF TGTGCCAGCTCACCCCCGGGACAGAAGGGCTATGATGGCTACACCTTC
. . TRBJ1-1 TRBV20-1 CSSTGGTNTEAFF TGCAGTTCCACCGGGGGTACGAACACTGAAGCTTTCTTT
many . TRBJ2-3 TRBV11-2 CASSPHPFRQITDTQYF TGTGCCAGCAGCCCACACCCATTCCGACAGATCACAGATACGCAGTATTTT
many . TRBJ2-2 TRBV6-5 CASSFSPGNGELFF TGTGCCAGCAGTTTCAGCCCGGGAAACGGGGAGCTGTTTTTT
many TRBD2 TRBJ2-4 TRBV11-2 CASSLVYGTSGKENIQYF TGTGCCAGCAGCTTAGTCTATGGGACTAGCGGGAAGGAAAACATTCAGTACTTC
. . TRBJ2-1 TRBV14 CASSQRPGGLGSYNEQFF TGTGCCAGCAGCCAGAGACCAGGGGGGTTGGGCTCCTACAATGAGCAGTTCTTC
many . TRBJ2-7 TRBV28 CASSSNLGGVIGSEQYF TGTGCCAGCAGTTCGAATCTCGGCGGGGTTATTGGTAGCGAGCAGTACTTC
. TRBD2 TRBJ2-1 TRBV18 CASSTGIAGGNEQFF TGTGCCAGCTCAACGGGAATAGCGGGGGGGAATGAGCAGTTCTTC
few TRBD2 TRBJ2-2 TRBV6-5 CASSYQAGVAGELFF TGTGCCAGCAGTTACCAGGCGGGAGTGGCCGGGGAGCTGTTTTTT
many . TRBJ2-1 TRBV5-1 CASSLGGFSSYNEQFF TGCGCCAGCAGCTTGGGAGGATTCAGCTCCTACAATGAGCAGTTCTTC